One sample yielded the 12 T cell receptor beta chains listed below, sequenced in a study of cytomegalovirus exposure and HLA in healthy donors. The study ran its PCR with 60 Vbeta and 13 Jbeta primers. Sequenced by immunoSEQ multiplex PCR; TCRdb stores in-frame clones only, minus some. This sample has 150,000 to 200,000 clones; over 75% occur once, and the top ten carry approximately 1.3%. Sequencing was done on a sample of PBMCs. These receptors were collected from a man between 45 and 60 years old in good health and CMV-seropositive.

The chain couples TRBV11-2 to TRBJ2-4; tentative D call: TRBD2 (6 bases). Germline V lookup: CDR1 SGHAT, CDR2 FQNNGV. The V and J ends lost 1 base and 0 bases respectively, with 7 bases between them. The CDR3 consists of 15 residues. The CDR3: CASSLGGVAKNIQYF. The CDR3 nucleotides are TGTGCCAGCAGCTTAGGCGGGGTAGCCAAAAACATTCAGTACTTC.

CDR3 loop: CASTPGTGGFYGYTF. The CDR3 region has the DNA TGCGCCAGCACCCCCGGGACAGGGGGCTTCTATGGCTACACCTTC. The rearrangement links TRBV5-1 to TRBJ1-2; 12 bases are shared with TRBD1. CDR1 and CDR2 from the germline V gene are SGHRS and YFSETQ. Trimming cost V 6 bases and J 4 bases; bases outside gene matches: 7. The CDR3 has 15 amino acids.

V is TRBV6-6 and J is TRBJ1-1; TRBD1 matches 9 bases. J lost 6 bases, V lost 4 bases, and 3 bases had no gene match. The CDR3 has 13 amino acids. CDR1 is MNHNY and CDR2 is SVGAGI in the germline V gene (reference sequence). The CDR3 DNA is TGTGCCAGCAGTTGGGACAGGGCTGCTGAAGCTTTCTTT. Protein product: CASSWDRAAEAFF.

Concerning this clone itself: The same CDR3 can be traced to other DNA sequences in this sample. V and J are TRBV9 and TRBJ2-7; TRBD1 might be the D (5 bases). Deletions cut 0 bases from V and 3 bases from J, with 7 bases between. CDR1 and CDR2 (germline): SGDLS, YYNGEE. There are 13 residues in the CDR3. CDR3 sequence reads: CASSVGQSYEQYF. DNA of the CDR3: TGTGCCAGCAGCGTAGGACAGAGCTACGAGCAGTACTTC.

The V call is TRBV4-1, the J call TRBJ2-7; the match to TRBD1 covers 7 bases. The CDR3 length is 17 residues. Trimming took 0 bases from V and 4 from J; bases not matched to a gene: 12. Looked up from germline, CDR1 is MGHRA and CDR2 is YSYEKL. The CDR3 DNA is TGCGCCAGCAGCCAAGATTTTGCTAGGACAGGCGAGTACGAGCAGTACTTC. Translating it yields CASSQDFARTGEYEQYF.

The chain is built from TRBV7-2 and TRBJ2-2, with TRBD1 identical over 10 bases. Germline trimming cut 5 bases from V and 4 bases from J; bases unmatched to any gene: 7. Per germline, CDR1 SGHTA and CDR2 FQGNSA. The CDR3 length is 16 residues. The CDR3 here is CASSRSGTGATGELFF. The CDR3 coding sequence is TGTGCCAGCAGCCGAAGCGGGACAGGGGCCACCGGGGAGCTGTTTTTT.

This clone was found once. The rearrangement links TRBV5-1 to TRBJ2-1; TRBD1 matches 7 bases. Germline lookup yields CDR1 SGHRS and CDR2 YFSETQ. V trimming: 2 bases; J trimming: 4 bases; junction bases outside the gene matches: 6. The CDR3 loop spans 15 amino acids. Here the CDR3 reads CASSLQTGRYNEQFF. The CDR3 DNA reads TGCGCCAGCAGCTTACAGACAGGGAGATACAATGAGCAGTTCTTC.

This clone was detected a few times. Here the CDR3 DNA reads TGTGCCAGCTCCGTTGGGGCCACTGAAGCTTTCTTT. Protein: CASSVGATEAFF. This chain connects TRBV2 to TRBJ1-1; weak D call: TRBD1 (5 bases). In germline, CDR1 is SNHLY, CDR2 FYNNEI. Trimming removed 8 bases at V and 4 bases at J, with 11 bases between. This CDR3 has 12 amino acids.

In DNA, the CDR3 is TGTGCCAGCAGTCGGGATGGGGTGAACACTGAAGCTTTCTTT. This sequence encodes CASSRDGVNTEAFF. V usage is TRBV6-1 and J usage is TRBJ1-1; D is ambiguous. CDR1 MNHNS and CDR2 SASEGT come from the germline V gene. V lost 5 bases and J 0 bases, leaving 10 bases between the germline ends. The CDR3 contains 14 residues.

The J gene is TRBJ2-4, the V gene TRBV2; 7 nucleotides line up with TRBD2. This CDR3 has 15 amino acids. Germline CDR1 SNHLY, CDR2 FYNNEI. Unmatched junction bases numbered 7, after V lost 5 bases and J lost 3 bases. CDR3 coding DNA: TGTGCCAGCAGTTGGACTAGTCTGGGCAAAAACATTCAGTACTTC. Protein: CASSWTSLGKNIQYF.

The V call is TRBV6-1, the J call TRBJ2-7; TRBD2 aligns across 7 bases. The CDR3 loop spans 17 amino acids. Trimming at V came to 1 base and at J to 3 bases, leaving 12 bases not matched to a gene. Germline V gives CDR1 MNHNS, CDR2 SASEGT. CDR3 nucleotide sequence: TGTGCCAGCAGTGAAGGGGGGAGGGCCCTTGGGCGCTACGAGCAGTACTTC. The encoded protein is CASSEGGRALGRYEQYF.

This clone was found once. The V call is TRBV5-1, the J call TRBJ2-7, with TRBD2 as a possible D gene (6 bases). CDR3 length: 17 amino acids. The ends were cut back, 0 bases at V and 2 bases at J, with 18 bases in the middle. CDR1 SGHRS and CDR2 YFSETQ come from the germline V gene. The CDR3 reads CASSLAPPTAGTYEQYF. The CDR3 region has the DNA TGCGCCAGCAGCTTGGCCCCCCCTACAGCGGGTACCTACGAGCAGTACTTC.